This TCR beta chain was recorded in a study of blood T cell repertoires in COVID-19. Background on the study: The origin of the acute and convalescent COVID-19 samples was the United States, Italy and Spain. Nucleic acid was either cDNA or gDNA, and it came from T cells, B-cell-depleted T cells, or PBMCs.

Original processing notes: Estimation of nucleated cell counts was performed using reference gene primer amplification. Measured with immunoSEQ multiplex PCR; TCRdb has only the in-frame clones, and not every one. That table furnishes V, J and clone size, whereas the DNA furnished D and trimming. The sample carries 50,000 to 75,000 clones, around four fifths recorded once. Trimming removed 0 bases at V and 7 bases at J, with 9 bases between. The CDR3 length is 13 residues. The germline gives CDR1 MNHEY, CDR2 SVGAGI. Sequences were obtained from peripheral blood. This chain connects TRBV6-5 to TRBJ1-1, with unresolved D. The origin of this receptor is an elderly woman with active or convalescent COVID-19. CDR3 in DNA: TGTGCCAGCAGTTACTCTTGGACTTATGAAGCTTTCTTT. Translating it yields CASSYSWTYEAFF.